This T cell receptor (beta chain) emerged from a study of cytomegalovirus exposure and HLA in healthy donors. At the time of sampling, donors were nominally healthy, though unrecorded immune exposures were likely. Use of 60 Vbeta and 13 Jbeta primers characterized the PCR. The data were produced by immunoSEQ multiplex PCR, yet TCRdb's version contains in-frame clones alone and is incomplete. Among about 73,000 clones listed, about 75% were seen once. V lost 3 bases to trimming and J lost 0 bases, with 3 bases between them. CDR1 and CDR2 from the germline V gene are SEHNR and FQNEAQ (reference sequence). CDR3 length: 12 amino acids.

The TCR was taken from a man between 65 and 85 years old in good health and CMV-seronegative. The chain carries TRBV7-9 and TRBJ2-7; the D is unclear. Sequencing used PBMCs. This CDR3 reads CASSFGSYEQYF. The CDR3 nucleotides read TGTGCCAGCAGCTTCGGCTCCTACGAGCAGTACTTC.